This T cell receptor (beta chain) derives from a study of response to subunit inactivated influenza vaccine. Germline V gene lookup returns CDR1 SGHDT and CDR2 YYEEEE. The V end lost 4 bases, the J end lost 3 bases, and 11 bases lay between the germline ends. The CDR3 is made up of 13 amino acids. TCRdb reprocessed the RT-PCR reads with MiXCR, giving one entry per CDR3 protein. The table lists some 800,000 distinct CDR3 sequences, 20% to 25% of them singletons, with about 9.4% in the top ten. Concerning this clonotype itself: Its antigen is still unknown.

The study, taken as a whole, reports: Authors suggested each seasonal influenza vaccination recruits few new T cells.

This sample comprised PBMCs from blood, obtained 5 to 6 days after vaccination. The receptor comes from a man in his fifties or sixties who received an inactivated influenza vaccine. The genes are TRBV5-6 and TRBJ2-7; D is undetermined. CDR3 sequence (DNA): TGTGCCAGCAGCACGGGCTGGGTCTACGAGCAGTACTTC. Its protein product is CASSTGWVYEQYF.